Listed below are T cell receptor beta chains from one sample, sequenced in a study of blood T cell repertoires in COVID-19. The data were produced by immunoSEQ multiplex PCR, yet TCRdb's version contains in-frame clones alone and is incomplete. Of approximately 190,000 clones in the sample, 84% are singletons; the top ten hold about 20%. Sequenced material: peripheral blood. These receptors all stem from a human donor in a cohort sampled during active COVID-19. Each CDR3 is given with its conserved first and last residue. Fields, in order: D gene, V gene, J gene, clone size, CDR3 protein, CDR3 DNA. D genes are given only for firm matches. Clone size is shown for a subset of rows, as once, few, many or a class of expanded clone.

TRBD1	TRBV7-7	TRBJ1-4	once	CASSAYRGLPNEKLFF	TGTGCCAGCAGCGCGTACAGGGGGCTCCCTAATGAAAAACTGTTTTTT
TRBD1	TRBV15	TRBJ1-2	many	CATSIIPGQGSDGYTF	TGTGCCACCAGCATCATTCCGGGACAGGGGAGTGATGGCTACACCTTC
-	TRBV2	TRBJ1-5	few	CASTSGTQRRQPQHF	TGTGCCAGCACCAGCGGGACCCAACGCCGTCAGCCCCAGCATTTT
TRBD2	TRBV9	TRBJ2-1	-	CASSPGGGSSYNEQFF	TGTGCCAGCAGCCCGGGGGGAGGGAGCTCCTACAATGAGCAGTTCTTC
-	TRBV11-2	TRBJ2-1	-	CASSLDMPGNEQFF	TGTGCCAGCAGCTTAGATATGCCCGGGAATGAGCAGTTCTTC
-	TRBV3-1/TRBV3-2	TRBJ2-4	-	CASSQGSVQYF	TGTGCCAGCAGCCAAGGATCGGTTCAGTACTTC
-	TRBV9	TRBJ2-2	-	CASPFTPNTGELFF	TGTGCCAGCCCATTCACTCCGAACACCGGGGAGCTGTTTTTT
TRBD2	TRBV4-2	TRBJ2-1	-	CASSQETAGGIVDEQFF	TGTGCCAGCAGCCAAGAAACAGCGGGGGGCATTGTTGATGAGCAGTTCTTC
-	TRBV18	TRBJ2-3	few	CASSSNGEGTDTQYF	TGTGCCAGCTCATCCAACGGGGAGGGCACAGATACGCAGTATTTT
-	TRBV5-4	TRBJ1-2	-	CASSPSGGDYGYTF	TGTGCCAGCAGCCCCTCTGGGGGGGACTATGGCTACACCTTC
TRBD2	TRBV30	TRBJ2-3	-	CAWSAGLLAESTDTQYF	TGTGCCTGGAGTGCCGGGTTACTAGCGGAGAGCACAGATACGCAGTATTTT
-	TRBV27	TRBJ1-2	-	CASSSGDRSFYGYTF	TGTGCCAGCAGTTCGGGGGACCGAAGTTTCTATGGCTACACCTTC
-	TRBV7-2	TRBJ2-5	-	CASSLSLAGAETQYF	TGTGCCAGCAGCTTATCTTTGGCGGGGGCAGAGACCCAGTACTTC
-	TRBV15	TRBJ1-4	-	CATSSSGNPNEKLFF	TGTGCCACCAGCAGCTCGGGGAACCCTAATGAAAAACTGTTTTTT
TRBD2	TRBV18	TRBJ2-1	-	CASSPLTSGRKNEQFF	TGTGCCAGCTCACCGCTCACTAGCGGGAGGAAAAATGAGCAGTTCTTC
TRBD1	TRBV19	TRBJ1-2	-	CASSSNRGPNLNYGYTF	TGTGCCAGTAGTAGTAACAGGGGGCCCAACCTTAACTATGGCTACACCTTC
-	TRBV5-4	TRBJ1-2	many	CASWLRGAYGYTF	TGTGCCAGCTGGCTTCGGGGAGCGTATGGCTACACCTTC
-	TRBV19	TRBJ2-2	-	CASNPARDTGELFF	TGTGCCAGTAACCCCGCGAGGGACACCGGGGAGCTGTTTTTT
TRBD2	TRBV6-4	TRBJ2-2	-	CASSSSGGSTGELFF	TGTGCCAGCAGTAGTAGCGGGGGAAGCACCGGGGAGCTGTTTTTT
TRBD2	TRBV28	TRBJ2-1	-	CASSSIGAGNGYSNEQFF	TGTGCCAGCAGTTCAATTGGAGCGGGAAATGGGTATAGCAATGAGCAGTTCTTC
-	TRBV7-3	TRBJ2-1	-	CASSLTGRNNEQFF	TGTGCCAGCAGCTTAACGGGGCGGAACAATGAGCAGTTCTTC
TRBD1	TRBV19	TRBJ1-5	-	CATNTGDQPQHF	TGTGCCACAAATACAGGGGATCAGCCCCAGCATTTT
-	TRBV9	TRBJ1-2	-	CASSVDERVFRGYTF	TGTGCCAGCAGCGTAGATGAGAGGGTCTTTCGTGGCTACACCTTC
-	TRBV29-1	TRBJ2-3	-	CSVGGRGTDTQYF	TGCAGCGTTGGGGGGCGCGGCACAGATACGCAGTATTTT
-	TRBV19	TRBJ2-3	-	CASSRGPTQYF	TGTGCCAGTAGTAGAGGCCCCACGCAGTATTTT
TRBD1	TRBV5-1	TRBJ2-7	-	CASTWDSGSYEQYF	TGCGCCAGCACCTGGGACAGTGGGTCCTACGAGCAGTACTTC
-	TRBV6-5	TRBJ2-2	once	CASDYANTGELFF	TGTGCCAGCGACTACGCGAACACCGGGGAGCTGTTTTTT
-	TRBV5-5	TRBJ1-6	-	CASSLNDWDNSPLHF	TGTGCCAGCAGCTTGAACGACTGGGATAATTCACCCCTCCACTTT
TRBD1	TRBV19	TRBJ1-1	once	CASSPETGGATEAFF	TGTGCCAGTAGTCCAGAAACAGGGGGGGCCACTGAAGCTTTCTTT
-	TRBV2	TRBJ1-4	-	CASRRGMGEKLFF	TGTGCCAGCAGGAGGGGGATGGGTGAAAAACTGTTTTTT
-	TRBV7-9	TRBJ2-3	-	CASSKMTGFTDTQYF	TGTGCCAGCAGCAAAATGACAGGTTTCACAGATACGCAGTATTTT
-	TRBV6-2/TRBV6-3	TRBJ2-2	-	CASSRTSNTGELFF	TGTGCCAGCAGTAGGACTTCGAACACCGGGGAGCTGTTTTTT
-	TRBV6-5	TRBJ1-1	many	CASSPAIFFTEAFF	TGTGCCAGCAGTCCCGCGATTTTTTTCACTGAAGCTTTCTTT
-	TRBV3-1/TRBV3-2	TRBJ2-1	-	CASSQEVAAPLNNEQFF	TGTGCCAGCAGCCAAGAAGTAGCGGCGCCACTAAACAATGAGCAGTTCTTC
TRBD1	TRBV5-1	TRBJ2-7	-	CASSFGWDRNRYEQYF	TGCGCCAGCAGCTTTGGTTGGGACAGGAATCGATACGAGCAGTACTTC
-	TRBV12-3/TRBV12-4	TRBJ1-5	-	CASRTGSNQPQHF	TGTGCCAGCAGGACGGGTAGCAATCAGCCCCAGCATTTT
-	TRBV6-5	TRBJ1-5	-	CASSRGVNQPQHF	TGTGCCAGCAGTCGCGGGGTTAACCAGCCCCAGCATTTT
-	TRBV24-1	TRBJ2-2	-	CATSDLETTGIFPGELFF	TGTGCCACCAGTGATTTGGAGACAACGGGGATTTTCCCCGGGGAGCTGTTTTTT
TRBD1	TRBV28	TRBJ2-7	-	CASSLGQGRYEQYF	TGTGCCAGCAGTTTAGGACAGGGACGGTACGAGCAGTACTTC
TRBD1	TRBV4-2	TRBJ2-7	-	CASSRGRQGHRYEQYF	TGTGCCAGCAGCCGCGGAAGACAGGGCCACCGCTACGAGCAGTACTTC
TRBD1	TRBV10-3	TRBJ1-3	few	CAISEGQGDTIYF	TGTGCCATCAGTGAGGGACAGGGGGACACCATATATTTT
-	TRBV5-1	TRBJ2-3	-	CASSSRVGTDTQYF	TGCGCCAGCAGCTCGCGTGTAGGCACAGATACGCAGTATTTT
TRBD2	TRBV19	TRBJ2-1	-	CASSIASGGRGGNEQFF	TGTGCCAGTAGTATCGCCTCTGGCGGGAGAGGAGGGAATGAGCAGTTCTTC
-	TRBV5-5	TRBJ2-3	-	CASSPDGTSTDTQYF	TGTGCCAGCAGCCCGGACGGGACTAGCACAGATACGCAGTATTTT
-	TRBV27	TRBJ1-2	-	CASRTHRDGYTF	TGTGCCAGCAGAACCCACCGGGATGGCTACACCTTC
TRBD2	TRBV27	TRBJ2-2	-	CASSLWGTSGTGELFF	TGTGCCAGCAGTTTATGGGGAACTAGCGGGACCGGGGAGCTGTTTTTT